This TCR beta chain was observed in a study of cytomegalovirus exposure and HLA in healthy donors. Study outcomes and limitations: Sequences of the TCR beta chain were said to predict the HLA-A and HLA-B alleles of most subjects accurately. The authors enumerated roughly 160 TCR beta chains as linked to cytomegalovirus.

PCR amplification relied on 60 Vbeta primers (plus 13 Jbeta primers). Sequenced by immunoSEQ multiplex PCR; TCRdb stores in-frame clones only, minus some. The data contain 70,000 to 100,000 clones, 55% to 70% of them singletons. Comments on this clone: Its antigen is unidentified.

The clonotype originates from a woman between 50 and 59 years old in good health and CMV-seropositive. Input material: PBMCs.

Here the CDR3 reads CASSSRTVTDTQYF. For the CDR3, the DNA is TGTGCCAGCAGCTCAAGGACAGTCACAGATACGCAGTATTTT. J is TRBJ2-3 and V is TRBV7-9; D may be TRBD1 (6 bases). This CDR3 has 14 residues. V was pared by 4 bases and J by 2 bases, with 10 bases between. CDR1 is SEHNR and CDR2 is FQNEAQ in the germline V gene (reference sequence).